The entry below gives a single TCR beta chain sequence along with its context. This sample is drawn from a study of blood T cell repertoires in COVID-19. Looking at the study overall: Both acute and convalescent COVID-19 samples were obtained from the United States, Italy and Spain. T cells, B-cell-depleted T cells, or PBMCs provided the cDNA or gDNA that served as material.

The CDR3 totals 15 residues. The trim removed 5 bases at V and 5 bases at J, leaving 8 bases unmatched. Germline V lookup: CDR1 MNHEY, CDR2 SMNVEV (reference sequence). TCRdb keeps only in-frame clones here, not all; method: immunoSEQ multiplex PCR. The data hold under 250,000 clones, with 75% to 85% observed a single time. Sequenced material: peripheral blood. This sequence joins TRBV27 and TRBJ2-1, with 8 bases aligning to TRBD1. The sequence was collected from a human donor in a cohort sampled during active COVID-19. In nucleotides, the CDR3 is TGTGCCAGCAGTCTACGGGACAGGTACGACAATGAGCAGTTCTTC. Its translation is CASSLRDRYDNEQFF.